This TCR beta chain is from a study of CD8+CD57+ T cells in acquired aplastic anemia. Profiles of TCR beta VDJ and CDR3 were generated from a genomic DNA template. Via MiXCR, TCRdb re-called the reads, giving one row per CDR3 protein. The table shows 250,000 to 350,000 distinct CDR3 sequences, with about 56% occurring only once. Overall study results and limits: Patients and controls had CD8+ Simpson's diversity values that were not significantly distinct.

Notes on this clonotype: Its antigen remains unknown.

The CDR3 consists of 15 residues. V lost 4 bases to trimming and J lost 3 bases; unmatched junction nucleotides: 6. Looked up from germline, CDR1 is LNHNV and CDR2 is YYDKDF (reference sequence). Material: sorted CD4+, CD8+, or CD8+CD57+ T cells (not recorded which) from PBMCs. The chain uses TRBV15 and TRBJ2-3, with 8 bases matching TRBD2. The receptor was isolated from a human donor with severe aplastic anemia or a healthy control (not recorded which). DNA for the CDR3: TGTGCCACCAGCATTAGCGGGGATATAACAGATACGCAGTATTTT. It yields the protein CATSISGDITDTQYF.